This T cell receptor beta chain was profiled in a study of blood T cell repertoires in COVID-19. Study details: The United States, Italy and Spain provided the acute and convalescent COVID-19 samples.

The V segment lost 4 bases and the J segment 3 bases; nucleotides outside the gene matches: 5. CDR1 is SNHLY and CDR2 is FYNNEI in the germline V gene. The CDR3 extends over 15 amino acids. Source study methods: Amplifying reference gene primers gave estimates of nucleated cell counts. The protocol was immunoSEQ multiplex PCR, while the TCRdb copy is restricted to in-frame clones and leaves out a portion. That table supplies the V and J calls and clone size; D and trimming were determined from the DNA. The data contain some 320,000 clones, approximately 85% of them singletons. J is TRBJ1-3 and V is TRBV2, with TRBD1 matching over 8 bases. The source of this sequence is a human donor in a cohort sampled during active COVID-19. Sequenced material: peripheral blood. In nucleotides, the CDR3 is TGTGCCAGCAGTGGGACAGGGCTACGTGGAAACACCATATATTTT. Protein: CASSGTGLRGNTIYF.